This TCR beta chain was observed in a study of T cell responses to AZD1222 COVID-19 vaccine. Study results and caveats: The donor group comprised mostly white British people and more females; the analysis possibly underestimated clonal diversity.

Trimming took off 4 bases at V and 2 bases at J, with 13 bases between the two ends. Germline lookup yields CDR1 SGHNT and CDR2 YYREEE (reference sequence). This CDR3 region has 14 residues. Assay used: immunoSEQ multiplex PCR; TCRdb lists only in-frame clones, some missing. The table shows about 84,000 clones, with 80% to 90% occurring only once. On this clone: The antigen remains undetermined.

Here the sequenced sample was peripheral blood, taken 28 days after the second AZD1222 dose. The TCR originated in an adult who received the AZD1222 COVID-19 vaccine. The V and J genes are TRBV5-4 and TRBJ2-7; D unresolved. DNA of the CDR3: TGTGCCAGCAGCCCCGAGGCCCGCGCCTACGAGCAGTACTTC. Residues: CASSPEARAYEQYF.